The clone carrying this T cell receptor (beta chain) was counted between two and nine times. Its antigen is still unknown. This sample is drawn from a study of CD4+ T cells in melanoma. Study results and caveats: Diverse differentiation states were reported for melanoma neoantigen-specific CD4+ T cells. CD8+ T cell, macrophage and B cell function reportedly correlated with neoantigen-specific CD4+ T cells.

Germline V CDR1 and CDR2: SEHNR, FQNEAQ (reference sequence). The CDR3 is 14 amino acids. After removal of 8 bases from V and 0 bases from J, the junction contained 6 bases not matched to a gene. Sequencing was performed with immunoSEQ multiplex PCR; in TCRdb, only in-frame clones are kept and a portion is missing. The sample records 12,000 to 15,000 clones, around two thirds being singletons. Source material: cells from a culture (not recorded whether cultured in vitro). V gene TRBV7-9 combines with J gene TRBJ1-1; 7 nucleotides line up with TRBD1. This receptor was taken from a human donor with melanoma. The CDR3 coding sequence is TGTGCCAGCGTTCAGGGGGGCATGAACACTGAAGCTTTCTTT. Amino acids: CASVQGGMNTEAFF.